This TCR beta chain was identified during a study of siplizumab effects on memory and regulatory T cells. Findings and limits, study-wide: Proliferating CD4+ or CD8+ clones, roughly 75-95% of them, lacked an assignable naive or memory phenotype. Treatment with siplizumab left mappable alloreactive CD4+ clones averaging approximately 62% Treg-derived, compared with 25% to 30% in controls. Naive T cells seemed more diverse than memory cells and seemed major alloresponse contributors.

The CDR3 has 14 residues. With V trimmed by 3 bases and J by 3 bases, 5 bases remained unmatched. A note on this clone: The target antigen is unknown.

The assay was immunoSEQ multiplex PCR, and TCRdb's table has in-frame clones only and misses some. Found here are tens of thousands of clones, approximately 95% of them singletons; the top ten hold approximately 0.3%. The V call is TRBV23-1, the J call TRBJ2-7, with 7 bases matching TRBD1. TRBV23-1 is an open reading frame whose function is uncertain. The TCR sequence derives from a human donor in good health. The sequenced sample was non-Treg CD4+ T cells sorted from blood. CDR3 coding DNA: TGCGCCAGCAGTCAGGGGGACAGCTACTACGAGCAGTACTTC. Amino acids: CASSQGDSYYEQYF.